The 16 T cell receptor beta chains presented below share a single source sample, sequenced in a study of blood T cell repertoires in COVID-19. The assay was immunoSEQ multiplex PCR, and TCRdb's table has in-frame clones only and misses some. The sample includes fewer than 300,000 clones, about 87% of them seen just once. The sequencing sample was made of peripheral blood. The receptors shown here come from a woman between 50 and 59 years old with acute or convalescent COVID-19.

This clone was counted a single time. The chain uses TRBV7-2 and TRBJ2-2; 8 bases align to TRBD2. The germline V gene encodes CDR1 SGHTA and CDR2 FQGNSA. The trim removed 2 bases at V and 4 bases at J, leaving 12 bases unmatched. The CDR3 sequence is 18 residues long. CDR3 nucleotides: TGTGCCAGCAGCTTAACACCCCGGGCGGGAGGCCCCACCGGGGAGCTGTTTTTT. Its protein product is CASSLTPRAGGPTGELFF.

V usage is TRBV28 and J usage is TRBJ1-5; no definite D call. The V end lost 1 base, the J end lost 2 bases, and 9 bases lay between the germline ends. The CDR3 totals 15 residues. The V gene's germline CDR1 is MDHEN and CDR2 SYDVKM. The CDR3 region is CASSLYSGGNQPQHF. CDR3 in DNA: TGTGCCAGCAGTTTATACTCAGGCGGCAATCAGCCCCAGCATTTT.

The gene calls are TRBV5-1 and TRBJ1-2; tentatively, D is TRBD1 (6 bases). Germline loops: CDR1 SGHRS, CDR2 YFSETQ. There are 15 residues in the CDR3. V was pared by 0 bases and J by 0 bases, with 9 bases between. CDR3 loop: CASSLADRTNYGYTF. CDR3 DNA sequence: TGCGCCAGCAGCTTGGCCGACAGGACTAACTATGGCTACACCTTC.

This clone has more than one count but fewer than ten. The chain couples TRBV5-4 to TRBJ2-3; D is ambiguous. Germline loops: CDR1 SGHNT, CDR2 YYREEE (reference sequence). Trimming left V 4 bases short and J 4 bases short, with 19 bases between. The CDR3 contains 16 residues. The CDR3 protein is CASSPVEFLGADTQYF. CDR3 sequence (DNA): TGTGCCAGCAGCCCGGTCGAGTTTTTGGGCGCAGATACGCAGTATTTT.

The chain uses TRBV5-1 and TRBJ2-3; 12 bases align to TRBD2. CDR1 SGHRS and CDR2 YFSETQ come from the germline V gene. This CDR3 spans 16 amino acids. The V gene end was trimmed by 6 bases and the J gene end by 2 bases; junction bases not matched to a gene: 7. Written as DNA, the CDR3 is TGCGCCAGCATACCCCGGACTAGCGGGACCACAGATACGCAGTATTTT. It codes for CASIPRTSGTTDTQYF.

This chain joins TRBV27 and TRBJ1-5; no definite D call. The CDR3 totals 14 residues. V was shortened by 0 bases and J by 0 bases, with 3 bases between the two germline ends. Germline CDR1 and CDR2: MNHEY and SMNVEV (reference sequence). DNA of the CDR3: TGTGCCAGCAGTTTATCATATAGCAATCAGCCCCAGCATTTT. This codes for CASSLSYSNQPQHF.

J is TRBJ1-2 and V is TRBV19; 11 bases are shared with TRBD1. The CDR3 is 15 residues long. The germline gives CDR1 LNHDA, CDR2 SQIVND (reference sequence). Losses at the gene ends were 5 bases for V and 4 bases for J; bases not matched to a gene: 6. The CDR3 sequence: CASSPRTGGGYGYTF. The CDR3 region has the DNA TGTGCCAGTAGTCCTCGGACAGGGGGCGGCTATGGCTACACCTTC.

The chain has TRBV18 and TRBJ1-4; 7 nucleotides align to TRBD1. The CDR3 runs to 14 residues. Per the germline V gene, CDR1 is KGHSH and CDR2 is LQKENI. V shed 2 bases, J shed 6 bases, and the junction held 3 bases outside the gene matches. The CDR3 region has the DNA TGTGCCAGCTCACCAGACAGGGATTATGAAAAACTGTTTTTT. Amino acid sequence: CASSPDRDYEKLFF. Together with reference TRBV18 and TRBJ1-4, the CDR3 gives the full variable domain: NAGVMQNPRHLVRRRGQEARLRCSPMKGHSHVYWYRQLPEEGLKFMVYLQKENIIDESGMPKERFSAEFPKEGPSILRIQQVVRGDSAAYFCASSPDRDYEKLFFGSGTQLSVL.

The chain employs TRBV10-1 and TRBJ2-5, with 9 bases fitting TRBD2. Germline CDR1 is WNHNN and CDR2 is SYGVQD (reference sequence). CDR3 length: 15 residues. J gave up 1 base and V 8 bases, and 8 bases lay outside the gene matches. CDR3 in DNA: TGCGCCAGCCCTTCGAGCGGGAGGTTCCAAGAGACCCAGTACTTC. It translates to CASPSSGRFQETQYF.

The chain has TRBV7-2 and TRBJ2-7; possible D gene TRBD2, 5 bases. Trimming took 1 base from V and 7 from J, leaving 17 bases between them. This CDR3 has 15 residues. CDR1 and CDR2 from the germline V gene are SGHTA and FQGNSA. DNA for the CDR3: TGTGCCAGCAGCTTAGGTGGGAGTTCGGCTCGTGAGCAGTACTTC. It yields the protein CASSLGGSSAREQYF.

This chain uses TRBV13 with TRBJ2-5; 13 bases are a match to TRBD2. The CDR3 covers 16 residues. The germline V gene encodes CDR1 PRHDT and CDR2 FYEKMQ (reference sequence). V trimming: 5 bases; J trimming: 8 bases; junction bases outside the gene matches: 11. CDR3 sequence reads: CASSHGLAGAPGTQYF. The CDR3 DNA is TGTGCCAGCAGCCACGGACTAGCGGGAGCCCCGGGTACCCAGTACTTC. Full variable domain (missing parts from reference TRBV13 and TRBJ2-5): AAGVIQSPRHLIKEKRETATLKCYPIPRHDTVYWYQQGPGQDPQFLISFYEKMQSDKGSIPDRFSAQQFSDYHSELNMSSLELGDSALYFCASSHGLAGAPGTQYFGPGTRLLVL.

CDR3 DNA sequence: TGTGCCAGCAGGGACAGATTGAACACTGAAGCTTTCTTT. Its protein is CASRDRLNTEAFF. The genes are TRBV25-1 and TRBJ1-1; D might be TRBD1 (6 bases). CDR1 is MGHDK and CDR2 is SYGVNS in the germline V gene. This CDR3 is 13 amino acids long. V lost 6 bases and J 0 bases, leaving 8 bases between the germline ends.

This chain uses TRBV2 with TRBJ2-1, with TRBD2 matching 16 bases. The germline V gene encodes CDR1 SNHLY and CDR2 FYNNEI. CDR3 size: 21 residues. V lost 4 bases and J lost 7; bases outside the gene matches: 19. In DNA, the CDR3 is TGTGCCAGCAGTGGAAGTCTACCCGGGACTAGCGGGAGGGCCTTGAAGAATGAGCAGTTCTTC. Amino acids: CASSGSLPGTSGRALKNEQFF.

The V gene is TRBV10-3, the J gene TRBJ1-2; 8 nucleotides agree with TRBD1. Germline V gene sequence: CDR1 ENHRY, CDR2 SYGVKD. This CDR3 is 16 amino acids long. The junction had 10 bases not matched to a gene; V was cut back by 3 bases and J by 4 bases. The DNA of the CDR3 is TGTGCCATCAGTGAACCCCCGGGACAGGTTACCTATGGCTACACCTTC. This codes for CAISEPPGQVTYGYTF.

The V call is TRBV29-1, the J call TRBJ1-1; 7 nucleotides match TRBD1. The CDR3 spans 12 residues. Germline loops: CDR1 SQVTM, CDR2 ANQGSEA. J was trimmed by 3 bases and V by 5 bases; bases with no gene match: 3. The CDR3 bases are TGCAGCGTTCGGACAGGTCACACTGAAGCTTTCTTT. It codes for CSVRTGHTEAFF.

The chain is built from TRBV12-3 or TRBV12-4 and TRBJ1-1; 7 bases fit TRBD1. Trimming cost V 5 bases and J 8 bases; bases outside gene matches: 8. The CDR3 covers 13 residues. CDR3: CASSRMTGSEAFF. The CDR3, as DNA: TGTGCCAGCAGTAGGATGACAGGGAGCGAAGCTTTCTTT.